What follows are 24 T cell receptor beta chains derived from one specimen sequenced in a study of blood T cell repertoires in COVID-19. Using immunoSEQ multiplex PCR, the repertoire was profiled, and TCRdb retains in-frame clones only, with some absent. The table includes about 250,000 clones, about 90% detected once. Sequencing was carried out using PBMCs or T cells enriched from blood (not recorded which). The receptors were gathered from a woman aged 25 to 45 with acute COVID-19.

The chain links TRBV30 to TRBJ2-1; 7 nucleotides line up with TRBD1. This CDR3 is 14 amino acids long. V lost 8 bases to trimming and J lost 0 bases; unmatched junction nucleotides: 7. Looked up from germline, CDR1 is GTSNPN and CDR2 is SVGIG (reference sequence). The CDR3 bases are TGTGCCGTACAGACAGGGAGCTCCTACAATGAGCAGTTCTTC. This codes for CAVQTGSSYNEQFF.

This chain connects TRBV11-2 to TRBJ2-7; D possibly corresponds to TRBD2 (6 bases). This CDR3 spans 16 amino acids. Germline V gene data show CDR1 as SGHAT and CDR2 as FQNNGV. Trimming removed 1 base at V and 2 bases at J, with 15 bases between. DNA for the CDR3: TGTGCCAGCAGCTTAGCCTCTAGCGCACTGGCCTACGAGCAGTACTTC. This translates into CASSLASSALAYEQYF. The full variable domain, its missing parts supplied by reference TRBV11-2 and TRBJ2-7, is EAGVAQSPRYKIIEKRQSVAFWCNPISGHATLYWYQQILGQGPKLLIQFQNNGVVDDSQLPKDRFSAERLKGVDSTLKIQPAKLEDSAVYLCASSLASSALAYEQYFGPGTRLTVT.

The V gene is TRBV27, the J gene TRBJ1-4, with no clear D. CDR1 MNHEY and CDR2 SMNVEV come from the germline V gene (reference sequence). V dropped 3 bases and J dropped 0 bases, with 5 bases sitting between them. The CDR3 runs to 14 residues. The CDR3 DNA sequence: TGTGCCAGCAGTTTCTATCCAACTAATGAAAAACTGTTTTTT. Its translation: CASSFYPTNEKLFF.

A single count supports this clone. The V and J genes are TRBV11-2 and TRBJ2-5; weak D call: TRBD1 (5 bases). The germline V and J ends were trimmed by 5 bases and 5 bases, with 18 bases remaining between them. Germline lookup yields CDR1 SGHAT and CDR2 FQNNGV. CDR3 size: 15 residues. In DNA, the CDR3 is TGTGCCAGCAGCCCCCGACTTGCGAAGGGGGAGACCCAGTACTTC. This translates into CASSPRLAKGETQYF.

The chain combines TRBV6-1 with TRBJ2-7; TRBD1 matches 8 bases. This CDR3 spans 16 amino acids. Germline V gene sequence: CDR1 MNHNS, CDR2 SASEGT. J was trimmed by 5 bases and V by 7 bases; bases with no gene match: 16. The DNA of the CDR3 is TGTGCCAGCACTGAGATGACGGACAGGGTGACACACGAGCAGTACTTC. It codes for CASTEMTDRVTHEQYF.

The chain couples TRBV7-2 to TRBJ1-5; 8 nucleotides match TRBD1. This CDR3 has 13 residues. Germline CDR1 and CDR2: SGHTA and FQGNSA. V shed 5 bases and J 6 bases; nucleotides not matched to a gene: 3. CDR3 sequence reads: CASSPTGGQPQHF. As DNA, the CDR3 is TGTGCCAGCAGCCCAACAGGGGGTCAGCCCCAGCATTTT.

The CDR3 sequence is CASSSTRGDQPQHF. In DNA form, the CDR3 reads TGTGCCAGCAGCTCAACCCGAGGCGATCAGCCCCAGCATTTT. This chain links TRBV3-1 (or the pseudogene TRBV3-2) with TRBJ1-5; unclear D gene. V lost 5 bases and J lost 5, with 13 bases in between. This CDR3 is built from 14 residues. Germline CDR1 LGHDT, CDR2 YNNKEL (reference sequence).

The chain is built from TRBV28 and TRBJ2-5; 8 nucleotides line up with TRBD2. This CDR3 region has 14 residues. The ends lost 4 bases at V and 2 bases at J; junction bases unmatched: 3. In germline, CDR1 is MDHEN, CDR2 SYDVKM. This CDR3 reads CASSSGLAQETQYF. The CDR3, as DNA: TGTGCCAGCAGTTCCGGACTAGCACAAGAGACCCAGTACTTC.

This clone was seen a single time. This chain connects TRBV18 to TRBJ1-3; 11 bases fit TRBD1. The trim removed 5 bases at V and 0 bases at J, leaving 3 bases unmatched. The length of the CDR3 is 16 residues. Germline CDR1 and CDR2: KGHSH and LQKENI. CDR3 amino acids: CASSTGTGGSGNTIYF. The CDR3 DNA sequence: TGTGCCAGCTCAACCGGGACAGGGGGCTCTGGAAACACCATATATTTT.

V and J are TRBV19 and TRBJ2-3; 12 bases are shared with TRBD2. Germline values: CDR1 LNHDA, CDR2 SQIVND (reference sequence). The ends lost 5 bases at V and 9 bases at J; junction bases unmatched: 12. The CDR3 contains 16 residues. The CDR3 region has the DNA TGTGCCAGTAGTCCCACTAGCGGGGGGTTCCCGGCGACGCAGTATTTT. Residues: CASSPTSGGFPATQYF.

The rearrangement uses TRBV2 and TRBJ1-1; 7 bases fit TRBD1. V shed 5 bases, J shed 6 bases, and the junction held 6 bases outside the gene matches. The V gene's germline CDR1 is SNHLY and CDR2 FYNNEI. The CDR3 covers 13 residues. The CDR3 protein is CASSTGENAEAFF. In DNA form, the CDR3 reads TGTGCCAGCAGTACAGGGGAGAATGCTGAAGCTTTCTTT.

The rearrangement links TRBV9 to TRBJ2-1; the D is unclear. This CDR3 region has 15 residues. Germline-derived CDR1 and CDR2 are SGDLS and YYNGEE. The V gene lost 0 bases and the J gene lost 3 bases, with 10 bases spanning the gap. This CDR3 is CASSVDLRSYNEQFF. The CDR3 DNA sequence: TGTGCCAGCAGCGTAGATCTCCGGAGCTACAATGAGCAGTTCTTC.

This chain links TRBV21-1 with TRBJ1-2; TRBD1 reflects the table's D call only, with no check against the DNA. TRBV21-1 is designated a pseudogene. This CDR3 spans 16 amino acids. The CDR3 is CASNSGTALSNYGYTF. The CDR3 coding sequence is TGTGCCAGCAACTCCGGGACAGCGCTATCTAACTATGGCTACACCTTC.

The chain couples TRBV3-1 (or the pseudogene TRBV3-2) to TRBJ2-7, with a weak D call TRBD1 (5 bases). V was clipped by 8 bases and J by 6 bases, with 17 bases between them. The CDR3 has 13 amino acids. The V gene's germline CDR1 is LGHDT and CDR2 YNNKEL (reference sequence). The DNA for the CDR3 is TGTGCCAGCTCACAGGCCCCCCTGGGCGAGCAGTACTTC. It encodes CASSQAPLGEQYF.

This clone came up many times. This sequence joins TRBV5-1 and TRBJ2-7; a weak D match, TRBD1 (6 bases). The CDR3 runs 17 residues. CDR1 SGHRS and CDR2 YFSETQ come from the germline V gene. V lost 2 bases, J lost 1 base, and 19 bases lay in between. In nucleotides, the CDR3 is TGCGCCAGCAGCTTCGGGTTTAGGGACATATCGTCCTACGAGCAGTACTTC. Translated: CASSFGFRDISSYEQYF.

V is TRBV7-9 and J is TRBJ2-5; a possible D gene is TRBD1 (5 bases). CDR3 size: 15 residues. The ends were cut back, 7 bases at V and 4 bases at J, with 19 bases in the middle. CDR1 is SEHNR, CDR2 FQNEAQ, per germline (reference sequence). The CDR3 spells CASTRAGLGVETQYF. CDR3 sequence (DNA): TGTGCCAGCACCCGAGCAGGGCTTGGAGTAGAGACCCAGTACTTC. Complete variable domain (other parts from reference TRBV7-9 and TRBJ2-5): DTGVSQNPRHKITKRGQNVTFRCDPISEHNRLYWYRQTLGQGPEFLTYFQNEAQLEKSRLLSDRFSAERPKGSFSTLEIQRTEQGDSAMYLCASTRAGLGVETQYFGPGTRLLVL.

As regards this clone: A read error may produce the germline difference seen at one junction end. V is TRBV6-1 and J is TRBJ1-2; the match to TRBD1 covers 7 bases. CDR1 is MNHNS and CDR2 is SASEGT in the germline V gene. This CDR3 spans 16 amino acids. The CDR3 bases are TGTGCCAGCGGTGAACCACCGGACAGGCTAGACTATGGCTACACCTTC. Amino acid sequence: CASGEPPDRLDYGYTF.

This CDR3 is CASSRRQAYQETQYF. The CDR3 region has the DNA TGTGCCAGTAGTAGAAGACAGGCCTACCAAGAGACCCAGTACTTC. This chain uses TRBV19 with TRBJ2-5, with D perhaps matching TRBD1 (6 bases). This CDR3 region has 15 residues. The V and J ends lost 4 bases and 0 bases respectively, with 12 bases between them. CDR1 and CDR2 (germline): LNHDA, SQIVND (reference sequence). Combining the CDR3 with reference TRBV19 and TRBJ2-5 gives the whole variable domain DGGITQSPKYLFRKEGQNVTLSCEQNLNHDAMYWYRQDPGQGLRLIYYSQIVNDFQKGDIAEGYSVSREKKESFPLTVTSAQKNPTAFYLCASSRRQAYQETQYFGPGTRLLVL.

The chain is built from TRBV28 and TRBJ1-5; D call uncertain. The CDR3 loop spans 11 amino acids. The germline CDR1 and CDR2 sequences are MDHEN and SYDVKM. With 7 bases removed from V and 3 bases from J, the gap between germline ends came to 4 bases. This CDR3 reads CASTSNQPQHF. The CDR3 nucleotides read TGTGCCAGCACCTCCAATCAGCCCCAGCATTTT.

This sequence joins TRBV5-6 and TRBJ2-7, with D perhaps matching TRBD2 (5 bases). Germline CDR1 SGHDT, CDR2 YYEEEE. V lost 4 bases to trimming and J lost 0 bases, with 11 bases between them. The CDR3 covers 14 residues. As DNA, the CDR3 is TGTGCCAGCAGCGCCACGGGGAGCTCCTACGAGCAGTACTTC. This translates into CASSATGSSYEQYF.

Regarding this clone: Distinct nucleotide sequences in the sample also encode this CDR3. The chain recombines TRBV4-1 with TRBJ1-5, with TRBD1 as a possible D gene (5 bases). Germline V CDR1 and CDR2: MGHRA, YSYEKL. The CDR3 loop spans 15 amino acids. The V gene lost 0 bases and the J gene lost 4 bases, with 10 bases spanning the gap. The CDR3 DNA follows: TGCGCCAGCAGCCAAGATGAGGGGAGGAATCAGCCCCAGCATTTT. Protein sequence: CASSQDEGRNQPQHF.

This clone was found a few times. This chain links TRBV7-9 with TRBJ1-2; D is unclear. The CDR3 consists of 14 residues. V lost 5 bases, J lost 7 bases, and 17 bases lay in between. CDR1 SEHNR and CDR2 FQNEAQ come from the germline V gene (reference sequence). For the CDR3, the DNA is TGTGCCAGCAGCCCATCCTTAAGTCGGGGTGGCTACACCTTC. Translation: CASSPSLSRGGYTF.

This sequence joins TRBV6-6 and TRBJ2-5; 8 bases are shared with TRBD2. This CDR3 has 13 residues. CDR1 MNHNY and CDR2 SVGAGI come from the germline V gene (reference sequence). With V trimmed by 6 bases and J by 2 bases, 2 bases remained unmatched. CDR3 sequence reads: CASSTGGQETQYF. The CDR3 DNA reads TGTGCCAGCAGCACGGGGGGGCAAGAGACCCAGTACTTC.

This sequence joins TRBV9 and TRBJ2-6; a possible D gene is TRBD2 (6 bases). The CDR3 totals 18 residues. The germline V gene has CDR1 SGDLS and CDR2 YYNGEE. Trimming stripped 1 base from V and 0 bases from J, with 14 bases between. The CDR3 region is CASSVLGTVGSGANVLTF. The DNA for the CDR3 is TGTGCCAGCAGCGTACTGGGGACTGTGGGCTCTGGGGCCAACGTCCTGACTTTC.